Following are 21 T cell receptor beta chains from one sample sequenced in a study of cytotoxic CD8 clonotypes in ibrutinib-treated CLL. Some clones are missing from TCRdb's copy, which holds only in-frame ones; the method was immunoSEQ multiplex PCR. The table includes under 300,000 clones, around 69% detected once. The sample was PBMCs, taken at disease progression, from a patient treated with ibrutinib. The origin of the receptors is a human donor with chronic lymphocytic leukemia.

CDR3 residues: CASSLVSATGANVLTF. The CDR3 region has the DNA TGCGCCAGCAGCTTGGTATCTGCTACTGGGGCCAACGTCCTGACTTTC. This sequence joins TRBV5-1 and TRBJ2-6; unclear D gene. Germline-derived CDR1 and CDR2 are SGHRS and YFSETQ. V was trimmed by 0 bases and J by 2 bases, leaving 9 bases between them. The CDR3 length is 16 residues.

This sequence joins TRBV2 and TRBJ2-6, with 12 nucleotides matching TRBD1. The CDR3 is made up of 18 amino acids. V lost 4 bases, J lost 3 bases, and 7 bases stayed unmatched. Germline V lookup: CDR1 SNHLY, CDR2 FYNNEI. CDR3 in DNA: TGTGCCAGCAGTGCTGCCGGGACAGGGGGCTTTGGGGCCAACGTCCTGACTTTC. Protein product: CASSAAGTGGFGANVLTF.

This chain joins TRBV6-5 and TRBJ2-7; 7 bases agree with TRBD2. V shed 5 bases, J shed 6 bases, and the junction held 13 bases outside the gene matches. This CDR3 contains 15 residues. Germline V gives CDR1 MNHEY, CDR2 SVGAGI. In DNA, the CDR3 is TGTGCCAGCAGTCACAGCGACGGGGGGTTTTTCGAGCAGTACTTC. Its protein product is CASSHSDGGFFEQYF.

CDR3 in amino acids: CASTPGYGYTF. The CDR3, as DNA: TGTGCCAGTACCCCCGGATACGGCTACACCTTC. V is TRBV19 and J is TRBJ1-2; the D is unclear. The CDR3 spans 11 residues. V gave up 7 bases and J gave up 8 bases, with 11 bases separating them. The germline V gene has CDR1 LNHDA and CDR2 SQIVND (reference sequence).

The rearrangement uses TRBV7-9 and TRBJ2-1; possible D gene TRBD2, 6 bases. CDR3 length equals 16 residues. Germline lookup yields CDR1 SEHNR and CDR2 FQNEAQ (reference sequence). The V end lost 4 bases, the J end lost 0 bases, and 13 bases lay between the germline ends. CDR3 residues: CASSSPGGSSYNEQFF. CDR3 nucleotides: TGTGCCAGCAGCTCACCCGGGGGAAGCTCCTACAATGAGCAGTTCTTC.

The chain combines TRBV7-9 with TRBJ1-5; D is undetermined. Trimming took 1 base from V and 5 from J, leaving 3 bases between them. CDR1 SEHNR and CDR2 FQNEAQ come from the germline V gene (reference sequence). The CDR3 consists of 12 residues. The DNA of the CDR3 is TGTGCCAGCAGCTTAGGATATCAGCCCCAGCATTTT. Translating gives CASSLGYQPQHF.

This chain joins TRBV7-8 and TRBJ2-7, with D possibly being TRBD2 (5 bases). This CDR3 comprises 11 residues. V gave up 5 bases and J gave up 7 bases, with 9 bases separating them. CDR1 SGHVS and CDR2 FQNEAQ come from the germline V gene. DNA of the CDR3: TGTGCCAGCAGCATTACGGGGGAGCAGTACTTC. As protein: CASSITGEQYF.

CDR3 DNA sequence: TGTGCCAGCAGCGTGCGACAGGGTGTTGGCACCATATATTTT. Translating it yields CASSVRQGVGTIYF. This chain uses TRBV9 with TRBJ1-3; TRBD1 matches at 7 bases. V shed 2 bases, J shed 9 bases, and the junction held 8 bases outside the gene matches. In germline, CDR1 is SGDLS, CDR2 YYNGEE. The CDR3 spans 14 residues.

The chain's CDR3 is CASSWTGKQFF. In DNA form, the CDR3 reads TGTGCCAGCAGCTGGACAGGGAAGCAGTTCTTC. The chain links TRBV5-6 to TRBJ2-1, with 8 bases identical to TRBD1. The CDR3 extends over 11 amino acids. V was clipped by 3 bases and J by 11 bases; unmatched bases: 1. Germline CDR1 SGHDT, CDR2 YYEEEE.

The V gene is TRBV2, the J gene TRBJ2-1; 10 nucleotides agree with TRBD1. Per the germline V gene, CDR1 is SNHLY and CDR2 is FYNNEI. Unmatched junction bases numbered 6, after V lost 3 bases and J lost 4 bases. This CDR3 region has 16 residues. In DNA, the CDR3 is TGTGCCAGCAGTGACCCGGGACAGGGGCGATACAATGAGCAGTTCTTC. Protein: CASSDPGQGRYNEQFF.

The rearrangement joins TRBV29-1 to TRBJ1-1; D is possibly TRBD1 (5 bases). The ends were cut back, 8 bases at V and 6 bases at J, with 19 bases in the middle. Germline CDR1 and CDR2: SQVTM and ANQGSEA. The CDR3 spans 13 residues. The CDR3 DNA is TGCAGCACCCACAGGACGGGATCATCTGAAGCTTTCTTT. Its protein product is CSTHRTGSSEAFF.

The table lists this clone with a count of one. CDR3 DNA: TGTGCCAGCAATAGCGGGAGCCTTACAGATACGCAGTATTTT. This encodes CASNSGSLTDTQYF. The genes are TRBV2 and TRBJ2-3; 9 nucleotides line up with TRBD2. This CDR3 region has 14 residues. Germline values: CDR1 SNHLY, CDR2 FYNNEI. V was pared by 7 bases and J by 3 bases, with 5 bases of the junction left unmatched. Full variable domain (missing parts from reference TRBV2 and TRBJ2-3): EPEVTQTPSHQVTQMGQEVILRCVPISNHLYFYWYRQILGQKVEFLVSFYNNEISEKSEIFDDQFSVERPDGSNFTLKIRSTKLEDSAMYFCASNSGSLTDTQYFGPGTRLTVL.

The CDR3 spells CASSLERGIQETQYF. The CDR3 DNA reads TGCGCCAGCAGCTTGGAGCGGGGGATACAAGAGACCCAGTACTTC. The chain carries TRBV5-1 and TRBJ2-5; 8 bases align to TRBD2. The CDR3 is 15 amino acids. Losses at the gene ends were 0 bases for V and 2 bases for J; bases not matched to a gene: 3. The germline V gene has CDR1 SGHRS and CDR2 YFSETQ.

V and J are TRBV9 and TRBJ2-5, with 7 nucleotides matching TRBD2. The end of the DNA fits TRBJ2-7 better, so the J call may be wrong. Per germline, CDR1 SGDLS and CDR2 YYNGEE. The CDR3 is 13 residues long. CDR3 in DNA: TGTGCCAGCGGTCCGGGAGGTACCTACGAGCAGTACTTC. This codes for CASGPGGTYEQYF.

This CDR3 is CASSVRPTGPQGQHYGYTF. CDR3 nucleotide sequence: TGTGCCAGCAGCGTAAGACCCACAGGGCCCCAGGGTCAGCACTATGGCTACACCTTC. The chain is built from TRBV9 and TRBJ1-2, with D possibly being TRBD1 (6 bases). CDR3 length: 19 residues. CDR1 and CDR2 from the germline V gene are SGDLS and YYNGEE. V dropped 1 base and J dropped 3 bases, with 25 bases sitting between them.

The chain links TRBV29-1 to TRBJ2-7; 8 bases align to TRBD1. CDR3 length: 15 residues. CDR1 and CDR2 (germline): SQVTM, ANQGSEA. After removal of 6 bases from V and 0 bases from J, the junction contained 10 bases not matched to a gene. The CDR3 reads CSVPPGGSYSYEQYF. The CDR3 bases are TGCAGCGTGCCTCCAGGGGGCAGCTACTCCTACGAGCAGTACTTC.

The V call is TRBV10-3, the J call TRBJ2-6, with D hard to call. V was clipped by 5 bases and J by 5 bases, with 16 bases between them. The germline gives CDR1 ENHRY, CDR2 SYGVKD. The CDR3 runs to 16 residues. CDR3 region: CAISCSGCSRANVLTF. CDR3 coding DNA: TGTGCCATCAGTTGTTCGGGCTGTAGTCGGGCCAACGTCCTGACTTTC.

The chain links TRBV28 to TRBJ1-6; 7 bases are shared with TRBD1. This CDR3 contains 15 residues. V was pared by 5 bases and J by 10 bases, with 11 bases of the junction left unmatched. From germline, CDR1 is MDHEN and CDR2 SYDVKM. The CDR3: CASSLSTGKASPLHF. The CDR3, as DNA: TGTGCCAGCAGTCTATCGACAGGGAAGGCATCACCCCTCCACTTT.

The CDR3 region is CASSQEWRDRDTVVTNEKLFF. The CDR3 bases are TGCGCCAGCAGCCAAGAGTGGCGGGACAGGGACACGGTGGTCACTAATGAAAAACTGTTTTTT. The gene calls are TRBV4-1 and TRBJ1-4; TRBD1 agrees at 9 bases. The V segment lost 0 bases and the J segment 2 bases; nucleotides outside the gene matches: 16. Per germline, CDR1 MGHRA and CDR2 YSYEKL. The CDR3 runs to 21 residues.

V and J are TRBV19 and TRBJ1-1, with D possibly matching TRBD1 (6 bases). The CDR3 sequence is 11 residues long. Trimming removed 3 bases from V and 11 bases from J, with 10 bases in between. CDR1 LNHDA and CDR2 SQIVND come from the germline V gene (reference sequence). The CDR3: CASSMGAGAFF. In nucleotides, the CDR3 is TGTGCCAGTAGTATGGGGGCGGGGGCTTTCTTT.

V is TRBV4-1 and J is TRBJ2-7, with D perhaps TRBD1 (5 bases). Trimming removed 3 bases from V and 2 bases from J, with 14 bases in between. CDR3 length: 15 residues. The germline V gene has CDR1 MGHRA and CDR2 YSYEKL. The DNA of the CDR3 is TGCGCCAGCAGCCACAGCCCAGGGCTTACCTACGAGCAGTACTTC. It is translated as CASSHSPGLTYEQYF.